Sequencing of this T cell receptor (beta chain) was carried out in a study of memory CD4+ T cells and cytomegalovirus serostatus. The sort gate was single viable CD3+CD4+CD8-CD45RO+ cells for memory CD4+ T cells. The length of the CDR3 is 13 residues. Sequencing was performed with immunoSEQ multiplex PCR; in TCRdb, only in-frame clones are kept and a portion is missing. The data show tens of thousands of clones, with approximately 78% seen just once and roughly 0.88% held by the top ten. The origin of this receptor is an adult in good health and CMV-seronegative. This chain links TRBV21-1 with TRBJ1-1; the table's D call, TRBD1, was not checked against the DNA. TRBV21-1 is described as a pseudogene. The sequenced sample was memory CD4+ T cells from blood. CDR3 bases: TGTGCCGGGTCAGGGGAAGTGGGCACTGAAGCTTTCTTT. Translating gives CAGSGEVGTEAFF.